The sequence of this T cell receptor (beta chain) was determined in a study of immune evolution from preneoplasia to lung adenocarcinoma (dated by TCRdb to the early 2020s). In terms of the full investigation: HLA loss of heterozygosity was seen in roughly 6.6%, 14% and 36% of AIS, MIA and ADC lesions, and in no AAH lesions. Resected precursor lesions (AAH, AIS, MIA) and invasive adenocarcinomas were each compared against paired morphologically normal lung tissue. A total of some 53 patients contributed TCR sequencing data. POLYSOLVER was used to infer class I HLA alleles from exome data, and LOHHLA was used to detect allele-specific HLA loss. Immune contexture across lung adenocarcinoma precursors and invasive adenocarcinoma was profiled using immune gene expression, TCR sequencing and multiplex immunofluorescence. Whole exome sequencing and methylation data from the same cohort of nodules were integrated with the immune data. It was reported in the study that 95 to 120 samples were used for TCR sequencing. The sample size was set by how many specimens were available, not by a prior power calculation. In total, the cohort included some 55 patients with pulmonary nodules, all of whom underwent surgical resection.

TCR beta CDR3 regions were sequenced from DNA using the immunoSEQ hsTCRbeta Kit. As for how the authors treated the data: The ImmunoSEQ Analyzer was used to analyse the TCR sequencing data. T cell clonality was defined as 1 minus Pielou's evenness computed on productive rearrangements. T cell diversity was measured with the inverse Simpson index on productive templates. T cell density was defined as TCR beta template counts normalized to usable DNA, with usable DNA estimated by amplification and sequencing of housekeeping genes. Two-sided Kruskal-Wallis tests were used to compare TCR metrics between histologic stages. TCRdb's version of the immuneACCESS table is confined to in-frame rearrangements and falls short of the full clone set. An unresolved V gene accounts for under half of the shortfall where checked; the remainder is of unknown origin. V, J and clone size are those of that table, while D and trimming were read from the DNA. The sample records approximately 6,100 clones, roughly 77% of which are singletons. 9% to 10% of the sample rests with the top ten.

Per the germline V gene, MRHNA is the CDR1 and SNTAGT is the CDR2. The CDR3 runs 17 residues from the cysteine to the phenylalanine. Only the CDR3 DNA stays, 51 bases, in frame from base 1. The germline V and J ends show losses of 0 bases and 3 bases respectively, and no gene match explains 4 bases of the junction. The patients had resection in Japan or China between the mid-2010s and the late 2010s. Histologic diagnosis of each case was confirmed independently by two lung cancer pathologists on H&E slides. To enrich premalignant or tumor cells for nucleic acid extraction, macro-dissection was performed after pathologic assessment. The AllPrep DNA/RNA FFPE Kit was used to isolate DNA from FFPE tissue. Results and caveats for the whole study, not just this receptor: Findings were based on association rather than direct causation; larger cohorts with long-term follow-up and longitudinal biopsies were deemed needed. Normal lung had the highest top T cell clone frequencies, and these frequencies appeared to fall progressively from AAH through AIS, MIA and invasive adenocarcinoma. Because every patient came from Japan and China, how well the results apply to Western populations was uncertain. Normal lung showed the highest clonality, whereas later-stage lesions appeared to have higher T cell density and diversity but lower clonality. Compared with EGFR-mutant or double wild-type lesions, KRAS-mutant nodules had the highest T cell clonality.

On this clone itself: Its target antigen remains unknown. No much larger clone exists at a distance of one base, and base qualities are not known.

The V gene is TRBV6-4 and the J gene is TRBJ2-3, with 12 bases in between that match TRBD2. Sample: FFPE lung adenocarcinoma in situ tissue. The cell subset or site label for this specimen denotes: preinvasive adenocarcinoma in situ (AIS). This TCR came from a person in their sixties or seventies with lung adenocarcinoma. The CDR3 corresponds to CASSDSETSGGTDTQYF. The nucleotide sequence is given as TGTGCCAGCAGTGACTCCGAGACTAGCGGGGGAACAGATACGCAGTATTTT.